This paragraph reports one T cell receptor beta chain. As yet, its antigen is unknown. The data were taken from a study of cytomegalovirus exposure and HLA in healthy donors. Study-wide context: The same platform as the roughly 670 first-cohort repertoires was used for the 120 validation repertoires, a later analysis reported.

The study drew the donors from its 120-subject validation cohort, separate from the roughly 700-subject first cohort. Study findings and constraints: Reports showed the classifier diagnosing cytomegalovirus status with high specificity and sensitivity. The study put 150 to 200 TCR beta chains on its list as cytomegalovirus-associated.

The data were produced by immunoSEQ multiplex PCR, yet TCRdb's version contains in-frame clones alone and is incomplete. The sample has over 110,000 clones, more than 75% seen once. The TCR sequence derives from a young man in good health and CMV-seropositive. The sample consisted of PBMCs.

The CDR3 nucleotides are TGTGCCAGCAGTGATCAGGTAGGCGACGAGCAGTACTTC. Its translation is CASSDQVGDEQYF. J is TRBJ2-7 and V is TRBV2; D ambiguous. V was shortened by 3 bases and J by 5 bases, with 11 bases between the two germline ends. This CDR3 is 13 amino acids long. The germline V gene encodes CDR1 SNHLY and CDR2 FYNNEI.